The 10 T cell receptor beta chains in this list originate from one sample, sequenced in a study of Graves' ophthalmopathy and Graves' hyperthyroidism. The authors amplified TCR beta CDR3 regions from RNA transcripts. The first round was an RT-PCR with HTBI primers, and the second round was a multiplex PCR. A single record per CDR3 protein comes from TCRdb applying MiXCR to the multiplex PCR reads. Of some 410,000 distinct CDR3 sequences in the sample, 20% to 25% were seen once. Sequenced material: peripheral blood. These receptors originate from a woman younger than 35 with stable Graves' hyperthyroidism.

This clonotype was observed a handful of times. The V gene is TRBV4-2, the J gene TRBJ1-1; D possibly corresponds to TRBD1 (5 bases). The CDR3 covers 16 residues. Trimming stripped 1 base from V and 5 bases from J, with 17 bases between. Germline CDR1 and CDR2: LGHNA and YNFKEQ. Here the CDR3 reads CASSQGSRAGLTEAFF. Written as DNA, the CDR3 is TGTGCCAGCAGCCAAGGGTCCAGGGCAGGGCTTACTGAAGCTTTCTTT.

In its sample, this clonotype was seen many times. CDR3 sequence (DNA): TGTGCCTGGAGTGAGGGACAGGGGCATCAGCCCCAGCATTTT. Protein: CAWSEGQGHQPQHF. The chain joins TRBV30 to TRBJ1-5; TRBD1 matches 10 bases. Germline V gene lookup returns CDR1 GTSNPN and CDR2 SVGIG (reference sequence). The junction had 2 bases not matched to a gene; V was cut back by 1 base and J by 5 bases. This CDR3 has 14 amino acids. Combining the CDR3 with reference TRBV30 and TRBJ1-5 gives the whole variable domain SQTIHQWPATLVQPVGSPLSLECTVEGTSNPNLYWYRQAAGRGLQLLFYSVGIGQISSEVPQNLSASRPQDRQFILSSKKLLLSDSGFYLCAWSEGQGHQPQHFGDGTRLSIL.

This clonotype was seen a handful of times. This rearrangement joins TRBV13 to TRBJ2-2; 9 nucleotides agree with TRBD1. Germline CDR1 and CDR2: PRHDT and FYEKMQ (reference sequence). The CDR3 runs to 16 residues. V dropped 5 bases and J dropped 7; count of bases not matched to a gene: 11. CDR3: CASSIGTGMSSGELFF. CDR3 bases: TGTGCCAGCAGCATCGGGACAGGGATGAGTAGCGGGGAGCTGTTTTTT.

This clonotype appeared many times. The rearrangement uses TRBV5-1 and TRBJ2-7; D possibly corresponds to TRBD2 (6 bases). The CDR3 is 12 residues long. Germline V gene data show CDR1 as SGHRS and CDR2 as YFSETQ. V lost 4 bases and J 5 bases, leaving 10 bases between the germline ends. CDR3 residues: CASSTGGHEQYF. The CDR3 coding sequence is TGCGCCAGCAGCACCGGAGGGCACGAGCAGTACTTC.

The table lists this clonotype with many counts. This rearrangement joins TRBV6-2 or TRBV6-3 to TRBJ2-7; 15 positions match TRBD2. The ends lost 6 bases at V and 2 bases at J; junction bases unmatched: 2. The germline CDR1 and CDR2 sequences are MNHEY and SVGEGT. The CDR3 runs to 15 residues. The CDR3 sequence is CASSGLAGGPYEQYF. CDR3 sequence (DNA): TGTGCCAGCAGCGGACTAGCGGGAGGGCCCTACGAGCAGTACTTC.

This clonotype came up many times. CDR3: CASSSTGDGVYTF. The CDR3 DNA sequence: TGTGCCAGCAGCTCCACAGGGGACGGCGTCTACACCTTC. This chain connects TRBV7-3 to TRBJ1-2; TRBD1 matches 7 bases. V lost 4 bases to trimming and J lost 10 bases; unmatched junction nucleotides: 9. The CDR3 covers 13 residues. Germline V gene lookup returns CDR1 SGHTA and CDR2 FQGTGA.

This clonotype was observed many times. The V and J genes are TRBV6-1 and TRBJ1-2; 8 nucleotides line up with TRBD1. The junction had 8 bases not matched to a gene; V was cut back by 0 bases and J by 2 bases. There are 17 residues in the CDR3. Germline V gene sequence: CDR1 MNHNS, CDR2 SASEGT. The CDR3 coding sequence is TGTGCCAGCAGTGAAGCGCTGAGGGCAGGGGGCAACTATGGCTACACCTTC. Residues: CASSEALRAGGNYGYTF.

At least ten counts were recorded for this clonotype. The V gene is TRBV20-1, the J gene TRBJ1-5, with D unclear. CDR1 and CDR2 from the germline V gene are DFQATT and SNEGSKA (reference sequence). The CDR3 spans 13 residues. V lost 3 bases and J 3 bases, leaving 9 bases between the germline ends. The CDR3 sequence: CSASFGSNQPQHF. The CDR3 DNA follows: TGCAGTGCTAGTTTTGGGTCCAATCAGCCCCAGCATTTT.

V gene TRBV12-3 or TRBV12-4 combines with J gene TRBJ1-1, with 9 bases fitting TRBD1. This CDR3 is built from 15 residues. The V gene end was trimmed by 5 bases and the J gene end by 3 bases; junction bases not matched to a gene: 7. The CDR3 spells CASSEHGQGYTEAFF. CDR3 DNA sequence: TGTGCCAGCAGTGAGCACGGACAGGGGTACACTGAAGCTTTCTTT.

The chain employs TRBV6-1 and TRBJ1-2, with a weak D call TRBD1 (5 bases). Looked up from germline, CDR1 is MNHNS and CDR2 is SASEGT. Trimming took 0 bases from V and 0 from J, leaving 11 bases between them. The CDR3 runs 16 residues. CDR3 loop: CASSEAMGRSNYGYTF. CDR3 in DNA: TGTGCCAGCAGTGAAGCTATGGGACGGTCTAACTATGGCTACACCTTC.